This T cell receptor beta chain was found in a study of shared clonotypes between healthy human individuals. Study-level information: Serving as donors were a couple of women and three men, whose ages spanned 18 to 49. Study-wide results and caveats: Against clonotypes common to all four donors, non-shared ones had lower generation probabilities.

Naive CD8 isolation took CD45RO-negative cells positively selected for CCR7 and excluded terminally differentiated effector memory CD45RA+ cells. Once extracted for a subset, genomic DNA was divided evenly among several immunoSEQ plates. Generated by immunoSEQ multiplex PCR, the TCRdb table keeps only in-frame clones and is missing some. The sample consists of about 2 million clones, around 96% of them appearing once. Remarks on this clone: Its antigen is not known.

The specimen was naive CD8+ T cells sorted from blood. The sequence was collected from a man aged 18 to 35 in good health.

The CDR3 nucleotides read TGTGCCAGCAGACTCTCCGGGACTAGTGTCACCGGGGAGCTGTTTTTT. Amino acids: CASRLSGTSVTGELFF. This rearrangement joins TRBV13 to TRBJ2-2, with 8 bases lining up with TRBD2. J was trimmed by 4 bases and V by 6 bases; bases with no gene match: 10. The CDR3 loop spans 16 amino acids. Germline V gene lookup returns CDR1 PRHDT and CDR2 FYEKMQ (reference sequence).